The clone carrying this T cell receptor beta chain was seen only a few times. V shed 3 bases, J shed 4 bases, and the junction held 3 bases outside the gene matches. This CDR3 has 16 amino acids. Germline loops: CDR1 MNHEY, CDR2 SMNVEV (reference sequence). As originally analysed: Reference gene primer amplification yielded estimated nucleated cell counts. Clones were read by immunoSEQ multiplex PCR, and TCRdb kept only the in-frame ones, dropping some. V and J calls plus clone size are reproduced from that table; the DNA served to infer D and trimming. The sample records approximately 400,000 clones, 89% being singletons. This specimen belongs to a study of blood T cell repertoires in COVID-19. Study as a whole: PBMCs, B-cell-depleted T cells, or T cells were the source of the cDNA or gDNA that made up the material.

This rearrangement joins TRBV27 to TRBJ2-2; 12 bases are a match to TRBD2. The sample taken for sequencing was peripheral blood. The sequence came from a man in his forties with acute or convalescent COVID-19. CDR3 DNA sequence: TGTGCCAGCAGTTTGGCTAGCGGGGGGGCCACCGGGGAGCTGTTTTTT. This encodes CASSLASGGATGELFF.